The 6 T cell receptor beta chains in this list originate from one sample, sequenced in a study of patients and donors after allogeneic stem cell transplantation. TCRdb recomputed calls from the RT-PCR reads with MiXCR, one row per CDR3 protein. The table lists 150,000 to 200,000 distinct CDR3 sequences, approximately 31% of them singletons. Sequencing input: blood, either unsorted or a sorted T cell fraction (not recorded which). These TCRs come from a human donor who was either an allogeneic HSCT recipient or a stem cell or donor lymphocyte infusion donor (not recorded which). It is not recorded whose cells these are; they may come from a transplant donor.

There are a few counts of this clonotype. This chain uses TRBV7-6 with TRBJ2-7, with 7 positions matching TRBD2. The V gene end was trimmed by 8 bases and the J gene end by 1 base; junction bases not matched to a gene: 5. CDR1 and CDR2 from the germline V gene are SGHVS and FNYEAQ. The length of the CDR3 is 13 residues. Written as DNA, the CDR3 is TGTGCCAGCGCGGGGGTTCCTTCCTACGAGCAGTACTTC. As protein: CASAGVPSYEQYF.

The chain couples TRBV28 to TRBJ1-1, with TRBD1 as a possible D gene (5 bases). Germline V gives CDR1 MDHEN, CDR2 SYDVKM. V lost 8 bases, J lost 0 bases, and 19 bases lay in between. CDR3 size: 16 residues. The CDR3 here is CASPSSGGDMNTEAFF. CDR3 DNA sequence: TGTGCCAGCCCATCTTCCGGGGGTGATATGAACACTGAAGCTTTCTTT.

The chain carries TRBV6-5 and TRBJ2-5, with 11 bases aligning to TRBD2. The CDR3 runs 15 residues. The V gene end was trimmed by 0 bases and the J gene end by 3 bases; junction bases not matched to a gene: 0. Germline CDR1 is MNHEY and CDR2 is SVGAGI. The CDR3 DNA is TGTGCCAGCAGTTACTCGACTAGCGGGAAAGAGACCCAGTACTTC. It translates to CASSYSTSGKETQYF.

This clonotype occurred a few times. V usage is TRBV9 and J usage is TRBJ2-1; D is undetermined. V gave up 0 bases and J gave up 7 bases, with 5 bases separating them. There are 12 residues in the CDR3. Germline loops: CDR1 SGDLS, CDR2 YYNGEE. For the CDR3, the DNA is TGTGCCAGCAGCGTAGCTACAAATGAGCAGTTCTTC. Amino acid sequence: CASSVATNEQFF.

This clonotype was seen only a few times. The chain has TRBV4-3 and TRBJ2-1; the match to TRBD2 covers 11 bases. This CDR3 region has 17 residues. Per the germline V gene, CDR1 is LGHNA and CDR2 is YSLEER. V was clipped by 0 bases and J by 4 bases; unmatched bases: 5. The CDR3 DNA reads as TGCGCCAGCAGCCAAGACAAAGCTAGCGGGAGGTACAATGAGCAGTTCTTC. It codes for CASSQDKASGRYNEQFF.

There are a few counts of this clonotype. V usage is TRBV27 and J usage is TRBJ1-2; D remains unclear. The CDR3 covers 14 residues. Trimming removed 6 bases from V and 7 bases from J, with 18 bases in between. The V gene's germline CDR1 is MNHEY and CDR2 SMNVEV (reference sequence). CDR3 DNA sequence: TGTGCCAGCAGCCCGCTCCGGCCAATCCCTGGCTACACCTTC. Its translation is CASSPLRPIPGYTF.